One sample yielded the 10 T cell receptor beta chains listed below, sequenced in a study of cytomegalovirus exposure and HLA in healthy donors. Primers included in the PCR were 60 Vbeta and 13 Jbeta primers. Some clones are missing from TCRdb's copy, which holds only in-frame ones; the method was immunoSEQ multiplex PCR. The sample includes 100,000 to 120,000 clones, 80% of them seen just once. The sequenced sample consisted of PBMCs. These receptors came from a woman aged 55-69 years in good health and CMV-seropositive.

This clone has a handful of counts. The chain joins TRBV5-1 to TRBJ1-4, with D hard to call. This CDR3 region has 14 residues. Germline V lookup: CDR1 SGHRS, CDR2 YFSETQ. V was pared by 4 bases and J by 5 bases, with 12 bases between. DNA for the CDR3: TGCGCCAGCAGCCCCGGGAACGGAAATGAAAAACTGTTTTTT. It encodes CASSPGNGNEKLFF.

CDR3 residues: CASRRDSYNEQFF. The CDR3 DNA reads as TGTGCCAGCAGGAGGGACAGCTACAATGAGCAGTTCTTC. The genes are TRBV27 and TRBJ2-1; the match to TRBD1 covers 7 bases. Trimming cost V 6 bases and J 3 bases; bases outside gene matches: 2. Germline V lookup: CDR1 MNHEY, CDR2 SMNVEV (reference sequence). The CDR3 length is 13 residues.

This clone is a singleton in its sample. This chain links TRBV29-1 with TRBJ1-2, with TRBD1 as a possible D gene (6 bases). Germline V gene data show CDR1 as SQVTM and CDR2 as ANQGSEA. CDR3 length: 15 amino acids. V was cut by 6 bases and J by 3 bases, with 20 bases left in between. The CDR3 sequence: CSVASGASKDYGYTF. The CDR3 bases are TGCAGCGTGGCCTCAGGGGCCTCAAAGGACTATGGCTACACCTTC.

The chain links TRBV7-8 to TRBJ2-7; 10 bases match TRBD2. Trimming removed 4 bases from V and 4 bases from J; junction bases left unmatched: 1. This CDR3 is built from 13 residues. The germline CDR1 and CDR2 sequences are SGHVS and FQNEAQ. The CDR3 DNA reads TGTGCCAGCAGCTGGACTAGCGGTTACGAGCAGTACTTC. It encodes CASSWTSGYEQYF.

CDR3 DNA sequence: TGTGCTAGTGGTTGGCTAGCGGGTAGATCACAAGAGACCCAGTACTTC. Translation: CASGWLAGRSQETQYF. The chain carries TRBV12-5 and TRBJ2-5; 8 bases line up with TRBD2. This CDR3 comprises 16 residues. Germline V gene sequence: CDR1 LGHNT, CDR2 FRNRAP. J lost 2 bases, V lost 4 bases, and 9 bases had no gene match.

V usage is TRBV2 and J usage is TRBJ2-1; 8 bases align to TRBD2. The length of the CDR3 is 15 residues. The trim removed 4 bases at V and 6 bases at J, leaving 8 bases unmatched. Germline CDR1 reads SNHLY; CDR2 reads FYNNEI. CDR3 in DNA: TGTGCCAGCAGTGTGGGACTAGGTCCTGGCAATGAGCAGTTCTTC. Protein product: CASSVGLGPGNEQFF.

J is TRBJ2-2 and V is TRBV19; 7 positions match TRBD2. V shed 8 bases, J shed 0 bases, and the junction held 3 bases outside the gene matches. The CDR3 length is 14 residues. In germline, CDR1 is LNHDA, CDR2 SQIVND (reference sequence). The CDR3 coding sequence is TGTGCCAGTTGCGGGACTACGAACACCGGGGAGCTGTTTTTT. Protein product: CASCGTTNTGELFF.

This clone was counted only a few times. The chain employs TRBV4-1 and TRBJ1-5, with a possible D match to TRBD1 (5 bases). Germline CDR1 MGHRA, CDR2 YSYEKL. V was clipped by 1 base and J by 3 bases, with 16 bases between them. The length of the CDR3 is 17 residues. The CDR3 loop reads CASSQVRGLRLNQPQHF. The CDR3 nucleotides read TGCGCCAGCAGCCAAGTGAGGGGACTCCGCCTCAATCAGCCCCAGCATTTT.

The rearrangement links TRBV9 to TRBJ2-1, with TRBD2 matching over 11 bases. This CDR3 is 15 amino acids long. The V gene's germline CDR1 is SGDLS and CDR2 YYNGEE. The V segment lost 1 base and the J segment 7 bases; nucleotides outside the gene matches: 4. In DNA form, the CDR3 reads TGTGCCAGCAGCGTATCGGGACTAGCGGTGAATGAGCAGTTCTTC. Residues: CASSVSGLAVNEQFF.

This clone is a singleton in its sample. This chain connects TRBV11-2 to TRBJ1-2; TRBD1 might be the D (5 bases). The CDR3 sequence is 13 residues long. Trimming took 5 bases from V and 6 from J, leaving 13 bases between them. CDR1 SGHAT and CDR2 FQNNGV come from the germline V gene. CDR3 sequence reads: CASSRTGGDGYTF. The CDR3 DNA reads as TGTGCCAGCAGCCGAACGGGAGGGGATGGCTACACCTTC. Full variable domain (remainder filled in from reference TRBV11-2 and TRBJ1-2): EAGVAQSPRYKIIEKRQSVAFWCNPISGHATLYWYQQILGQGPKLLIQFQNNGVVDDSQLPKDRFSAERLKGVDSTLKIQPAKLEDSAVYLCASSRTGGDGYTFGSGTRLTVV.